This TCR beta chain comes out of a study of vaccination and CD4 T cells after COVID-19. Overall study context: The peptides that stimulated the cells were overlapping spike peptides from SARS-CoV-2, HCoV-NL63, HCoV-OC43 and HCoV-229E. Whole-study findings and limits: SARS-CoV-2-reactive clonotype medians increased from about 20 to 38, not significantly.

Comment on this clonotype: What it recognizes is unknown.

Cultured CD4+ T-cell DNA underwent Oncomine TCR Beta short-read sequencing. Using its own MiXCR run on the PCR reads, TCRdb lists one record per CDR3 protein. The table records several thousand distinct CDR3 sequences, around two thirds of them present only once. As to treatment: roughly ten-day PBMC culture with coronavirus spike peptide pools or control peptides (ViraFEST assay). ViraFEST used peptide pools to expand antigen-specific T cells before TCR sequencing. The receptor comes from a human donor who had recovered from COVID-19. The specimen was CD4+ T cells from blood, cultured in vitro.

The CDR3 here is CATSRGPGGPYGGANVLTF. In DNA form, the CDR3 reads TGTGCCACCAGCAGAGGACCAGGGGGCCCGTATGGTGGGGCCAACGTCCTGACTTTC. The chain is built from TRBV15 and TRBJ2-6; TRBD1 aligns across 8 bases. The CDR3 has 19 amino acids. The V and J ends lost 1 base and 3 bases, in that order; junction bases with no gene match: 11. Germline V gene data show CDR1 as LNHNV and CDR2 as YYDKDF (reference sequence).